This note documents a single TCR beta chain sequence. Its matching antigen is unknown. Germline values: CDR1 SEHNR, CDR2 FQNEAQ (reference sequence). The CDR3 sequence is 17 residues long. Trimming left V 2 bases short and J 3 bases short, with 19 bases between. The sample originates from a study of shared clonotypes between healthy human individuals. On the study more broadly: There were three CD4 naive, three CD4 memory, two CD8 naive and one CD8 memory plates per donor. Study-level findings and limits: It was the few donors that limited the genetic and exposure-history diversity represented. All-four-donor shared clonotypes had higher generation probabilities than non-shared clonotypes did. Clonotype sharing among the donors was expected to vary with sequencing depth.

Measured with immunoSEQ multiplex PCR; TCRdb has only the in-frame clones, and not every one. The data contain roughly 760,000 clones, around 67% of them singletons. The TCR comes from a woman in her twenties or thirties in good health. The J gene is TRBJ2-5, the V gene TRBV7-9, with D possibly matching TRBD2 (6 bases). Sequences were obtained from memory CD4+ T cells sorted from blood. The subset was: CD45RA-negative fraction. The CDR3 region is CASSLFWTQEGKETQYF. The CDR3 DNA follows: TGTGCCAGCAGCTTATTTTGGACTCAGGAGGGAAAAGAGACCCAGTACTTC.